The rows below give T cell receptor beta chains drawn from one sample of a study of technical replicates of blood from a few donors. Assay: immunoSEQ multiplex PCR; the TCRdb copy retains only in-frame clones and omits some. In the table there are under 85,000 clones, around 87% of which are singletons. What was sequenced was PBMCs. These receptors all stem from a human donor in good health. Some clones in this sample may be carry-over from other donors' samples. CDR3s include the opening cysteine and the closing phenylalanine or tryptophan. D genes are given only for firm matches. Not every row has a clone size; where given, it reads once, few, many or a size class.

TRBJ2-1,NA,NA,TRBV7-9,CASSYITSYHEQFF,TGTGCCAGCAGCTACATCACTAGCTATCATGAGCAGTTCTTC
TRBJ2-1,TRBD2,once,TRBV4-3,CASSNFNGGNNEQFF,TGCGCCAGCAGTAATTTTAACGGGGGGAACAATGAGCAGTTCTTC
TRBJ2-4,NA,NA,TRBV12-5,CASGFSVTNIQYF,TGTGCTAGTGGTTTCTCCGTGACTAACATTCAGTACTTC
TRBJ1-1,TRBD1,NA,TRBV5-1,CASSFLTGQATEAFF,TGCGCCAGCAGCTTCCTGACAGGGCAAGCCACTGAAGCTTTCTTT
TRBJ2-7,TRBD2,NA,TRBV2,CASSERGAVTGEQYF,TGTGCCAGCAGTGAGCGGGGGGCTGTAACGGGGGAGCAGTACTTC
TRBJ2-5,TRBD1,NA,TRBV9,CASSLDRGGETQYF,TGTGCCAGCAGCCTTGACAGGGGGGGAGAGACCCAGTACTTC
TRBJ2-1,NA,few,TRBV9,CASSDLGNSYNEQFF,TGTGCCAGCAGCGACCTGGGCAACTCCTACAATGAGCAGTTCTTC
TRBJ2-1,TRBD2,NA,TRBV7-9,CASDGGGGVQAFYNEQFF,TGTGCCAGCGACGGTGGGGGGGGAGTTCAGGCTTTCTACAATGAGCAGTTCTTC
TRBJ2-1,TRBD1,few,TRBV5-4,CASRLGQDTYNEQFF,TGTGCCAGCAGGCTGGGACAGGACACCTACAATGAGCAGTTCTTC
TRBJ1-4,NA,NA,TRBV7-8,CASSLGQQRVANEKLFF,TGTGCCAGCAGCTTAGGACAACAGAGAGTAGCTAATGAAAAACTGTTTTTT
TRBJ2-7,TRBD2,NA,TRBV7-2,CASSLKASGGASGEQYF,TGTGCCAGCAGCCTTAAGGCCAGCGGGGGGGCCAGTGGAGAGCAGTACTTC
TRBJ2-7,TRBD2,NA,TRBV30,CAWGGDRGRAHEQYF,TGTGCCTGGGGCGGGGATCGCGGGAGGGCCCACGAGCAGTACTTC
TRBJ1-1,TRBD1,NA,TRBV5-5,CASSLNRGDGTEAFF,TGTGCCAGCAGCCTAAACAGGGGGGATGGCACTGAAGCTTTCTTT
TRBJ2-1,TRBD1,once,TRBV25-1,CASKQQGAVNEQFF,TGTGCCAGCAAACAACAGGGGGCGGTTAATGAGCAGTTCTTC
TRBJ1-5,NA,NA,TRBV30,CAWSPDNGMQPQHF,TGTGCCTGGAGTCCCGACAACGGGATGCAGCCCCAGCATTTT
TRBJ2-5,TRBD2,NA,TRBV7-9,CASSASGGAETQYF,TGTGCCAGCAGCGCTAGCGGGGGGGCCGAGACCCAGTACTTC
TRBJ2-1,TRBD2,NA,TRBV27,CASSFSRGGSYNEQFF,TGTGCCAGCAGTTTTTCGCGGGGGGGCTCCTACAATGAGCAGTTCTTC
TRBJ2-3,TRBD2,NA,TRBV5-4,CASSSSGGADTQYF,TGTGCCAGCAGCTCGAGCGGGGGTGCAGATACGCAGTATTTT
TRBJ2-2,TRBD2,NA,TRBV10-3,CAISSGTSGTSGELFF,TGTGCCATCAGTTCCGGGACTAGCGGGACGAGCGGGGAGCTGTTTTTT
TRBJ1-4,NA,few,TRBV20-1,CSASLFEKLFF,TGCAGTGCTAGCCTATTTGAAAAACTGTTTTTT
TRBJ1-4,TRBD1,NA,TRBV28,CASSTTGTGLEKLFF,TGTGCCAGCAGTACCACCGGGACAGGGCTTGAAAAACTGTTTTTT
TRBJ2-7,TRBD1,NA,TRBV19,CASSTPGQLTYEQYF,TGTGCCAGTAGTACGCCGGGACAGCTAACCTACGAGCAGTACTTC
TRBJ2-3,TRBD1,few,TRBV15,CATSRDRAGRGYTDTQYF,TGTGCCACCAGCAGAGATCGTGCGGGCAGGGGGTACACAGATACGCAGTATTTT
TRBJ2-3,NA,once,TRBV10-3,CAISDSAGLLRAQYF,TGTGCCATCAGTGATTCCGCGGGACTCCTGAGGGCGCAGTATTTT
TRBJ2-1,NA,many,TRBV13,CASSLEGGSEGSYNEQFF,TGTGCCAGCAGCTTAGAGGGGGGGTCGGAGGGGTCCTACAATGAGCAGTTCTTC
TRBJ1-1,NA,NA,TRBV11-1,CASRPRTMNTEAFF,TGTGCCAGCAGACCACGGACTATGAACACTGAAGCTTTCTTT
TRBJ2-7,TRBD2,NA,TRBV7-2,CASSLGTSLSEQYF,TGTGCCAGCAGCTTAGGGACTAGTCTATCCGAGCAGTACTTC
TRBJ1-2,NA,NA,TRBV6-6,CASSPGRYGYTF,TGTGCCAGCAGTCCGGGTCGGTATGGCTACACCTTC
TRBJ2-1,NA,NA,TRBV2,CASSGIPASYNEQFF,TGTGCCAGCAGCGGGATTCCCGCCTCCTACAATGAGCAGTTCTTC
TRBJ2-3,NA,once,TRBV20-1,CGGTSTDTQYF,TGCGGGGGCACTAGCACAGATACGCAGTATTTT
TRBJ2-6,NA,NA,TRBV5-6,CASSRGQANVLTF,TGTGCCAGCAGCCGGGGACAGGCCAACGTCCTGACTTTC
TRBJ1-6,NA,NA,TRBV5-8,CASSRDGYNSPLHF,TGTGCCAGCAGCCGGGATGGGTATAATTCACCCCTCCACTTT
TRBJ1-4,TRBD1,NA,TRBV15,CATSRDQGANEKLFF,TGTGCCACCAGCAGAGATCAGGGGGCAAATGAAAAACTGTTTTTT
TRBJ2-3,TRBD2,NA,TRBV7-2,CASSPIPGLAGGTDTQYF,TGTGCCAGCAGCCCGATACCGGGACTAGCGGGCGGCACAGATACGCAGTATTTT
TRBJ2-3,NA,NA,TRBV5-4,CASSSGVGSRSTDTQYF,TGTGCCAGCAGCTCCGGGGTGGGGTCTCGAAGCACAGATACGCAGTATTTT
TRBJ2-3,TRBD1,NA,TRBV7-8,CASSRQGTTDTQYF,TGTGCCAGCAGCCGACAGGGGACAACAGATACGCAGTATTTT
TRBJ2-7,TRBD2,NA,TRBV7-2,CASSLVMTSSSYEQYF,TGTGCCAGCAGCTTAGTCATGACTAGCAGCTCCTACGAGCAGTACTTC
TRBJ2-5,TRBD1,NA,TRBV4-3,CASSQALGTGGGQQETQYF,TGCGCCAGCAGCCAAGCTCTCGGGACAGGGGGCGGACAACAAGAGACCCAGTACTTC
TRBJ2-7,TRBD1,NA,TRBV6-5,CASGSPGQGAGEQYF,TGTGCCAGCGGCTCACCCGGACAGGGGGCGGGGGAGCAGTACTTC
TRBJ2-3,NA,few,TRBV19,CASSMSTPSPGFTDTQYF,TGTGCCAGTAGTATGAGTACCCCCTCACCAGGATTCACAGATACGCAGTATTTT
TRBJ2-7,TRBD2,NA,TRBV5-6,CASSGGLAGGAYEQYF,TGTGCCAGCAGCGGGGGACTAGCGGGAGGAGCCTACGAGCAGTACTTC
TRBJ1-4,NA,NA,TRBV7-8,CASSFPRQGGGTNEKLFF,TGTGCCAGCAGCTTCCCTCGCCAGGGCGGTGGAACTAATGAAAAACTGTTTTTT
TRBJ1-6,TRBD1,once,TRBV9,CASSGQGAVRTLHF,TGTGCCAGCAGCGGACAGGGGGCTGTTCGGACCCTCCACTTT
TRBJ1-6,NA,NA,TRBV4-1,CASSPNARRFLYNSPLHF,TGCGCCAGCAGCCCCAATGCTCGGAGATTCCTCTATAATTCACCCCTCCACTTT
TRBJ2-2,NA,NA,TRBV9,CASSGELSTGELFF,TGTGCCAGCAGCGGCGAACTATCGACCGGGGAGCTGTTTTTT
TRBJ2-7,NA,NA,TRBV4-1,CASSQQEGLVAYEQYF,TGCGCCAGCAGCCAGCAGGAGGGCCTGGTGGCCTACGAGCAGTACTTC
TRBJ2-5,NA,NA,TRBV7-3,CASSLSGTQETQYF,TGTGCCAGCAGCCTATCCGGGACACAAGAGACCCAGTACTTC
TRBJ2-2,NA,NA,TRBV7-6,CASSPGVAEDTGELFF,TGTGCCAGCAGCCCGGGTGTGGCGGAAGACACCGGGGAGCTGTTTTTT